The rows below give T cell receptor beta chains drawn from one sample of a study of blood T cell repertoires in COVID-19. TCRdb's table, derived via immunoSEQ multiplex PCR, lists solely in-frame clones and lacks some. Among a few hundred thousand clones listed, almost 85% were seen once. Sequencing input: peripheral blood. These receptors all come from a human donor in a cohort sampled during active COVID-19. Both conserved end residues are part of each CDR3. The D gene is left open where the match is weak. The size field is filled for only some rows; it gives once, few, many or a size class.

CDR3aa: CATSAPTGGGGTDTQYF
CDR3nt: TGTGCCACCAGTGCTCCGACAGGGGGAGGTGGCACAGATACGCAGTATTTT
v_gene: TRBV24-1
j_gene: TRBJ2-3
abundance: .
d_gene: TRBD1

CDR3aa: CASGQGGGGELFF
CDR3nt: TGTGCCAGTGGACAGGGGGGCGGCGGGGAGCTGTTTTTT
v_gene: TRBV28
j_gene: TRBJ2-2
abundance: .
d_gene: TRBD1

CDR3aa: CASSIRGGDTDTQYF
CDR3nt: TGCGCCAGCAGCATCAGGGGTGGGGACACAGATACGCAGTATTTT
v_gene: TRBV5-1
j_gene: TRBJ2-3
abundance: .
d_gene: .

CDR3aa: CATSDSTFLAGVDEQFF
CDR3nt: TGTGCCACCAGTGATTCCACCTTTCTAGCGGGGGTCGATGAGCAGTTCTTC
v_gene: TRBV24-1
j_gene: TRBJ2-1
abundance: once
d_gene: TRBD2

CDR3aa: CASRPPNSGVSEQFF
CDR3nt: TGTGCCAGCAGACCCCCTAATAGCGGGGTCTCTGAGCAGTTCTTC
v_gene: TRBV7-2
j_gene: TRBJ2-1
abundance: .
d_gene: TRBD2

CDR3aa: CSVELRGRNSGANVLTF
CDR3nt: TGCAGCGTTGAACTCAGGGGGCGAAATTCTGGGGCCAACGTCCTGACTTTC
v_gene: TRBV29-1
j_gene: TRBJ2-6
abundance: .
d_gene: TRBD1

CDR3aa: CASSSTDREDTQYF
CDR3nt: TGTGCCAGCAGCTCCACCGACAGGGAGGATACGCAGTATTTT
v_gene: TRBV5-4
j_gene: TRBJ2-3
abundance: .
d_gene: TRBD1

CDR3aa: CASSFGLRDTYSPLHF
CDR3nt: TGCGCCAGCAGCTTTGGCCTACGGGACACTTATTCACCCCTCCACTTT
v_gene: TRBV5-1
j_gene: TRBJ1-6
abundance: .
d_gene: .

CDR3aa: CASSFGTGDYGYTF
CDR3nt: TGCGCCAGCAGCTTTGGGACAGGGGACTATGGCTACACCTTC
v_gene: TRBV5-1
j_gene: TRBJ1-2
abundance: .
d_gene: TRBD1

CDR3aa: CASTDRANQPQHF
CDR3nt: TGTGCCAGCACGGACAGGGCCAATCAGCCCCAGCATTTT
v_gene: TRBV2
j_gene: TRBJ1-5
abundance: few
d_gene: TRBD1

CDR3aa: CASSKSRDRNNEQFF
CDR3nt: TGCGCCAGCAGCAAGTCCCGGGACAGGAACAATGAGCAGTTCTTC
v_gene: TRBV5-1
j_gene: TRBJ2-1
abundance: .
d_gene: TRBD1

CDR3aa: CSVEMNVGYEQYF
CDR3nt: TGCAGCGTTGAAATGAATGTCGGTTACGAGCAGTACTTC
v_gene: TRBV29-1
j_gene: TRBJ2-7
abundance: .
d_gene: .

CDR3aa: CASSESGILSRGGDTEAFF
CDR3nt: TGCGCCAGCAGTGAGTCGGGTATACTTAGCAGGGGTGGGGACACTGAAGCTTTCTTT
v_gene: TRBV10-1
j_gene: TRBJ1-1
abundance: few
d_gene: .

CDR3aa: CASSRITGDTEAFF
CDR3nt: TGTGCCAGCAGCCGAATTACAGGGGATACTGAAGCTTTCTTT
v_gene: TRBV27
j_gene: TRBJ1-1
abundance: once
d_gene: TRBD1

CDR3aa: CASSTPGGTGELFF
CDR3nt: TGTGCCAGCAGCACCCCAGGGGGCACCGGGGAGCTGTTTTTT
v_gene: TRBV9
j_gene: TRBJ2-2
abundance: .
d_gene: TRBD1

CDR3aa: CASRLNTDTQYF
CDR3nt: TGTGCCAGCAGGCTAAACACAGATACGCAGTATTTT
v_gene: TRBV28
j_gene: TRBJ2-3
abundance: once
d_gene: .

CDR3aa: CASSQDRNIQGYTF
CDR3nt: TGTGCCAGCAGCCAAGATCGTAATATACAAGGCTACACCTTC
v_gene: TRBV4-2
j_gene: TRBJ1-2
abundance: .
d_gene: .

CDR3aa: CASSQVSGRGRPEAFF
CDR3nt: TGTGCCAGCAGCCAAGTAAGTGGCAGGGGGCGGCCTGAAGCTTTCTTT
v_gene: TRBV4-2
j_gene: TRBJ1-1
abundance: .
d_gene: TRBD1

CDR3aa: CASSLSYRQGGSYNEQFF
CDR3nt: TGTGCCAGCAGTTTATCCTACAGACAGGGGGGCTCCTACAATGAGCAGTTCTTC
v_gene: TRBV27
j_gene: TRBJ2-1
abundance: .
d_gene: TRBD1

CDR3aa: CASSRDSHTDTQYF
CDR3nt: TGTGCCAGCAGTAGGGACAGCCACACAGATACGCAGTATTTT
v_gene: TRBV9
j_gene: TRBJ2-3
abundance: .
d_gene: TRBD1

CDR3aa: CATSQHSSYNEQFF
CDR3nt: TGTGCCACCAGTCAGCACAGCTCCTACAATGAGCAGTTCTTC
v_gene: TRBV24-1
j_gene: TRBJ2-1
abundance: .
d_gene: .

CDR3aa: CASSKDRAAKNIQYF
CDR3nt: TGTGCCAGCAGTAAGGACAGGGCCGCCAAAAACATTCAGTACTTC
v_gene: TRBV27
j_gene: TRBJ2-4
abundance: .
d_gene: TRBD1

CDR3aa: CASSPTRTSGKLFF
CDR3nt: TGTGCCAGCAGTCCGACCAGGACATCAGGGAAACTGTTTTTT
v_gene: TRBV6-5
j_gene: TRBJ1-4
abundance: .
d_gene: .

CDR3aa: CASTAERGDLQYF
CDR3nt: TGTGCCAGTACCGCGGAGCGGGGGGATTTGCAGTATTTT
v_gene: TRBV19
j_gene: TRBJ2-3
abundance: .
d_gene: TRBD2

CDR3aa: CASSLEGAGATNTIYF
CDR3nt: TGCGCCAGCAGCTTGGAAGGGGCAGGGGCGACAAACACCATATATTTT
v_gene: TRBV5-1
j_gene: TRBJ1-3
abundance: once
d_gene: .

CDR3aa: CASSYSGASNQPQHF
CDR3nt: TGTGCCAGCAGTTACTCAGGGGCCAGCAATCAGCCCCAGCATTTT
v_gene: TRBV6-5
j_gene: TRBJ1-5
abundance: .
d_gene: .

CDR3aa: CATLGLAVLLNTQYF
CDR3nt: TGCGCCACCCTGGGACTAGCGGTACTCTTGAATACGCAGTATTTT
v_gene: TRBV10-1
j_gene: TRBJ2-3
abundance: once
d_gene: TRBD2